Each of the 3 T cell receptor beta chains below was sequenced from the same sample in a study of shared clonotypes between healthy human individuals. Repertoires were generated with immunoSEQ multiplex PCR, while TCRdb's copy carries only in-frame clones and drops some. The sample holds 550,000 to 700,000 clones; about 80% are singletons and the top ten take around 1.8%. The source material was memory CD4+ T cells sorted from blood. The subset: CD45RA-negative fraction. Every receptor here comes from a woman younger than 45 in good health.

This chain joins TRBV5-1 and TRBJ2-5; the D gene is possibly TRBD2 (5 bases). CDR1 is SGHRS and CDR2 is YFSETQ in the germline V gene. The ends were cut back, 0 bases at V and 0 bases at J, with 9 bases in the middle. This CDR3 is 15 amino acids long. CDR3 region: CASSLAGEYQETQYF. Here the CDR3 DNA reads TGCGCCAGCAGCTTGGCTGGGGAGTACCAAGAGACCCAGTACTTC.

For this clone: A read error likely explains this, since a far larger clone differs by one base. This specimen includes other DNA sequences encoding the same CDR3. The chain is built from TRBV5-1 and TRBJ2-7; no firm D call. Looked up from germline, CDR1 is SGHRS and CDR2 is YFSETQ. With 5 bases removed from V and 3 bases from J, the gap between germline ends came to 6 bases. This CDR3 has 11 amino acids. The CDR3 nucleotides are TGCGCCAGCAGTTCTAACTACGAGCAGTACTTC. This codes for CASSSNYEQYF.

The chain recombines TRBV19 with TRBJ2-2; maybe TRBD1 (5 bases). V was clipped by 5 bases and J by 8 bases, with 15 bases between them. Per the germline V gene, CDR1 is LNHDA and CDR2 is SQIVND (reference sequence). CDR3 length: 14 residues. For the CDR3, the DNA is TGTGCCAGTAGTCGACGGCAGGGTCCTGGGGAGCTGTTTTTT. Amino acids: CASSRRQGPGELFF.